This T cell receptor (beta chain) was sequenced in a study of T cells in Graves' hyperthyroidism and ophthalmopathy. Germline CDR1 and CDR2: MNHNS and SASEGT. The CDR3 has 18 amino acids. With V trimmed by 6 bases and J by 5 bases, 17 bases remained unmatched. Template material for amplifying TCR beta CDR3 regions consisted of RNA transcripts. The HTBI set primed first-round TCR CDR3 RT-PCR. Via MiXCR, TCRdb re-called the multiplex PCR reads, giving one row per CDR3 protein. The sample carries roughly 580,000 distinct CDR3 sequences, 11% to 15% recorded once. Patients were excluded because of uncontrolled infection, other autoimmune disease, pregnancy or lactation. For the diagnoses, clinical symptoms, serum thyroxine and TRAb, thyroid ultrasound and orbital computed tomography were used.

What was sequenced was blood. This sequence originates from a woman under 40 with Graves' hyperthyroidism that later progressed to Graves' ophthalmopathy. This chain links TRBV6-1 with TRBJ1-4; 8 positions match TRBD1. CDR3 in amino acids: CASSGRIEGQVKNEKLFF. The CDR3 DNA reads as TGTGCCAGCAGCGGAAGGATCGAGGGACAGGTGAAGAATGAAAAACTGTTTTTT.